This TCR beta chain stems from a study of T cell responses to AZD1222 COVID-19 vaccine. The V end lost 0 bases, the J end lost 5 bases, and 6 bases lay between the germline ends. The CDR3 runs 12 residues. Germline CDR1 reads SGHNT; CDR2 reads YYREEE (reference sequence). Comments on this clone: Its antigen is unknown.

Assay: immunoSEQ multiplex PCR; the TCRdb copy retains only in-frame clones and omits some. The repertoire holds 110,000 to 150,000 clones, with roughly 92% as singletons. Findings of the study overall: Spike-specific TCR breadth and depth were elevated following two AZD1222 doses. Dominant CD4 TCR responses targeted spike regions 160-218 and 743-854. Donors, mostly white British, included more females; clonal diversity was possibly underestimated. Close to half of all spike-specific TCRs reportedly target regions of the variants that are unmutated.

The chain uses TRBV5-4 and TRBJ2-7; unclear D gene. The source of this sequence is an adult in good health. The material sequenced was peripheral blood, taken on day 0 of AZD1222 vaccination. CDR3 DNA sequence: TGTGCCAGCAGCTTGGTAGCTAACGAGCAGTACTTC. This codes for CASSLVANEQYF. The full variable domain, in which reference TRBV5-4 and TRBJ2-7 provide the parts outside the CDR3, is ETGVTQSPTHLIKTRGQQVTLRCSSQSGHNTVSWYQQALGQGPQFIFQYYREEENGRGNFPPRFSGLQFPNYSSELNVNALELDDSALYLCASSLVANEQYFGPGTRLTVT.